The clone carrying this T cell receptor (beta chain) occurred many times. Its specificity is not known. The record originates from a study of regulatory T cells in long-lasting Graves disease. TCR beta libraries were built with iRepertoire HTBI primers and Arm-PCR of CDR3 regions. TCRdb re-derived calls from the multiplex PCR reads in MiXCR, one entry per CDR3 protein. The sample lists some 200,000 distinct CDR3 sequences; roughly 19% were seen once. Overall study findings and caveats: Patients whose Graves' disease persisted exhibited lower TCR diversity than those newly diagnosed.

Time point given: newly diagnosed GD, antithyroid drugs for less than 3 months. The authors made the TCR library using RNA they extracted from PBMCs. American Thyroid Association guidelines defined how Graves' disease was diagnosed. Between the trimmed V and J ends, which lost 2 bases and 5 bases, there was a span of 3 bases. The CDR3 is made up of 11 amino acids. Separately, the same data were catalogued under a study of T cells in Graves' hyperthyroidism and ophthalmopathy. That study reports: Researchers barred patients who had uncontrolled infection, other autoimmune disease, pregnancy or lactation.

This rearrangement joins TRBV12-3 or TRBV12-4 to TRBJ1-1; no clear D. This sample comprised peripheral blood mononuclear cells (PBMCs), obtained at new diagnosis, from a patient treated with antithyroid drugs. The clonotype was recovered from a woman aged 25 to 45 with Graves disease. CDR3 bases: TGTGCCAGCAGTTTAACGACTGAAGCTTTCTTT. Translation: CASSLTTEAFF.